This TCR beta chain stems from a study of blood T cell repertoires in COVID-19. Study-wide background: Both acute and convalescent COVID-19 samples were obtained from the United States, Italy and Spain. From T cells, B-cell-depleted T cells, or PBMCs came the material, which was cDNA or gDNA.

Clones were sequenced by immunoSEQ multiplex PCR, and TCRdb holds only the in-frame ones, with some missing. This sample has 180,000 or so clones, with 65% to 90% found just once. This clone was detected only once. Other DNA sequences within the sample encode an identical CDR3. The sequenced material came from peripheral blood. The clonotype comes from a man in his 60s with acute or convalescent COVID-19.

CDR3 nucleotide sequence: TGTGCCAGCAGTTTAGGGGGAGGCTCCTATAATTCACCCCTCCACTTT. Translating it yields CASSLGGGSYNSPLHF. The chain links TRBV27 to TRBJ1-6; TRBD1 might be the D (5 bases). Trimming took off 2 bases at V and 0 bases at J, with 8 bases between the two ends. The CDR3 has 16 residues. Germline V gives CDR1 MNHEY, CDR2 SMNVEV (reference sequence).